A selection of T cell receptor beta chains follows, all from one sample in a study of CD8+ T cells in alopecia areata. This table comes from immunoSEQ multiplex PCR, and its TCRdb copy is limited to in-frame clones, with some not included. The sample consists of 65,000 to 90,000 clones, roughly 51% of them appearing once. The sequencing input was NKG2D-high CD8+ T cells sorted from blood. The receptors stem from a human donor with alopecia areata. Both conserved end residues are part of each CDR3. A D gene is named only where the DNA matches it firmly. Clone sizes are given selectively: once, few, many, or a class where the clone is expanded.

D	V	size	J	length	DNA	CDR3
NA	TRBV5-1	few	TRBJ2-1	16	TGCGCCAGCAAAGCTTCTGGCGCTAGCTCCTACAATGAGCAGTTCTTC	CASKASGASSYNEQFF
NA	TRBV5-4	NA	TRBJ1-1	13	TGTGCCAGCAGCTTTAGGGGGGGAACTGAAGCTTTCTTT	CASSFRGGTEAFF
TRBD1	TRBV30	few	TRBJ1-1	13	TGTGCCTGGAGTGGAACAGGGGAAGGGGAAGCTTTCTTT	CAWSGTGEGEAFF
NA	TRBV2	few	TRBJ2-5	11	TGTGCCAGCACCTCCGAAGAGACCCAGTACTTC	CASTSEETQYF
TRBD1	TRBV5-6	NA	TRBJ2-5	14	TGTGCCAGCAGCTTCGGGACAGGGTCGGAGACCCAGTACTTC	CASSFGTGSETQYF
NA	TRBV12-1	NA	TRBJ2-7	15	TGTGCCAGCAGCGTGAGAGGACTAGGTTGGCACGAGCAGTACTTC	CASSVRGLGWHEQYF
NA	TRBV4-1	NA	TRBJ2-5	15	TGCGCCAGCAGCCAAGAGCTACATAGCGTGGAGACCCAGTACTTC	CASSQELHSVETQYF
NA	TRBV29-1	NA	TRBJ2-7	13	TGCAGCGTTACCCCGACACGCTCCTACGAGCAGTACTTC	CSVTPTRSYEQYF
NA	TRBV9	NA	TRBJ2-3	13	TGTGCCAGCAGCGTAGGGTCCACAGATACGCAGTATTTT	CASSVGSTDTQYF
TRBD1	TRBV2	NA	TRBJ1-5	16	TGTGCCAGCTCAGCCAAAGGGACAGGTGGAGGTCAGCCCCAGCATTTT	CASSAKGTGGGQPQHF
TRBD1	TRBV28	NA	TRBJ1-2	15	TGTGCCAGCATTGGACTAAGGACAGGGGGCTATGGCTACACCTTC	CASIGLRTGGYGYTF
TRBD2	TRBV30	NA	TRBJ2-7	14	TGTGCCTGGAGTACCCTAGCGGGGCCTTGGGAGCAGTACTTC	CAWSTLAGPWEQYF
TRBD1	TRBV19	NA	TRBJ1-1	13	TGTGCCAGTAGCAGGGGGCGGAACACTGAAGCTTTCTTT	CASSRGRNTEAFF
TRBD1	TRBV5-1	NA	TRBJ2-1	16	TGCGCCAGCAGCTCCGAACGGACAGGCTCCTACAATGAGCAGTTCTTC	CASSSERTGSYNEQFF
TRBD2	TRBV2	NA	TRBJ2-2	17	TGTGCCAGCAGTGGCAGCCCTAGCGGGGTAAACACCGGGGAGCTGTTTTTT	CASSGSPSGVNTGELFF
TRBD2	TRBV2	NA	TRBJ2-5	14	TGTGCCAGCAGACCCGCGGGGGTCCAAGAGACCCAGTACTTC	CASRPAGVQETQYF
TRBD2	TRBV5-1	NA	TRBJ2-4	16	TGCGCCAGCAGCTGGGCTCAGGGAGGGACCAAAAACATTCAGTACTTC	CASSWAQGGTKNIQYF
NA	TRBV6-5	once	TRBJ2-1	12	TGTGCCAGCAAAGTGGGGATTGGTGAGCAGTTCTTC	CASKVGIGEQFF
TRBD1	TRBV4-1	NA	TRBJ2-7	15	TGCGCCAGCAGCCAAGAGCCAGGACAGGGCTACGAGCAGTACTTC	CASSQEPGQGYEQYF
NA	TRBV5-1	few	TRBJ2-3	15	TGCGCCAGTACCCACTTGAGGCCCAGCACAGATACGCAGTATTTT	CASTHLRPSTDTQYF
NA	TRBV11-1	NA	TRBJ2-7	11	TGTGCCAGCAGCCGAAATTACGAGCAGTACTTC	CASSRNYEQYF
TRBD1	TRBV29-1	few	TRBJ1-2	12	TGCAGCGTAACCGGGACAGCCTATGGCTACACCTTC	CSVTGTAYGYTF
NA	TRBV28	NA	TRBJ2-1	16	TGTGCCAGCAGTTCCGTACAGCCTACCTACGGAAATGAGCAGTTCTTC	CASSSVQPTYGNEQFF
NA	TRBV27	NA	TRBJ2-5	13	TGTGCCAGCAGTTTCGGAGAGGGTGAGACCCAGTACTTC	CASSFGEGETQYF
NA	TRBV2	NA	TRBJ2-1	13	TGTGCCAGCAGTGAATCAGGGTACAATGAGCAGTTCTTC	CASSESGYNEQFF
NA	TRBV2	few	TRBJ2-7	15	TGTGCCAGCAGTGAAGCGCTTCGGGGACCCTACGAGCAGTACTTC	CASSEALRGPYEQYF
TRBD2	TRBV29-1	NA	TRBJ2-3	14	TGCAGTGCCACCACTAGCGACCGCACAGATACGCAGTATTTT	CSATTSDRTDTQYF
NA	TRBV27	NA	TRBJ2-7	11	TGTGCCAGCACCTTCTCCTACGAGCAGTACTTC	CASTFSYEQYF
NA	TRBV11-2	few	TRBJ2-3	12	TGTGCCAGCAGCTTCGCAGCAGATACGCAGTATTTT	CASSFAADTQYF
TRBD2	TRBV19	NA	TRBJ2-4	12	TGTGCCAGTAGTATCTCTTCCGGGAGGCAGTACTTC	CASSISSGRQYF
NA	TRBV4-1	NA	TRBJ1-1	14	TGCGCCAGCAGCCAAGTGACACCTGCCATGGGAGCTTTCTTT	CASSQVTPAMGAFF
NA	TRBV18	once	TRBJ1-5	14	TGTGCCAGCTCACAGGGACCGAACAATCAGCCCCAGCATTTT	CASSQGPNNQPQHF
TRBD1	TRBV25-1	NA	TRBJ1-5	13	TGTGCCAGCAGTGCAGGGGGAAATCAGCCCCAGCATTTT	CASSAGGNQPQHF
NA	TRBV11-2	NA	TRBJ2-7	12	TGTGCCAGCAGCTTAGATCCTTACGAGCAGTACTTC	CASSLDPYEQYF
NA	TRBV7-9	NA	TRBJ1-2	11	TGTGCCAGCAGCTTCGACTATGGCTACACCTTC	CASSFDYGYTF
NA	TRBV29-1	NA	TRBJ2-2	12	TGCAGCGCCCGGAGCGGCACCGGGGAGCTGTTTTTT	CSARSGTGELFF
NA	TRBV6-5	NA	TRBJ2-1	11	TGTGCCAGCAGTGGGGGGGCTGAGCAGTTCTTC	CASSGGAEQFF